The present T cell receptor (beta chain) was sequenced within a study of blood T cell repertoires in COVID-19. Overall study: Acute and convalescent COVID-19 samples came from the United States, Italy and Spain.

Germline CDR1 and CDR2: SGHVS and FNYEAQ. This CDR3 has 15 residues. Trimming removed 1 base from V and 3 bases from J, with 12 bases in between. Those enrolled, adults aged roughly 18 to 89 years, came from 20 to 25 US areas. Two negative PCRs, clearance, or symptom resolution were required of recovered Cohort 3 donors. TCRdb keeps only in-frame clones here, not all; method: immunoSEQ multiplex PCR. The data contain 300,000 to 350,000 clones, more than 75% of them singletons. The V call is TRBV7-6, the J call TRBJ2-5, with D uncertain. This TCR derives from a woman aged 25 to 39 who had recovered from COVID-19. The sample consisted of PBMCs or T cells enriched from blood (not recorded which). The CDR3 region is CASSLGDTDKETQYF. In nucleotides, the CDR3 is TGTGCCAGCAGCTTAGGCGACACGGATAAAGAGACCCAGTACTTC. Full variable domain (remainder filled in from reference TRBV7-6 and TRBJ2-5): GAGVSQSPRYKVTKRGQDVALRCDPISGHVSLYWYRQALGQGPEFLTYFNYEAQQDKSGLPNDRFSAERPEGSISTLTIQRTEQRDSAMYRCASSLGDTDKETQYFGPGTRLLVL.